A single sample gave rise to the 24 T cell receptor beta chains below, sequenced in a study of OX40 agonist ivuxolimab in advanced cancers. TCRdb's copy holds only in-frame clones and misses some; the assay was immunoSEQ multiplex PCR. Of tens of thousands of clones in the sample, 75% to 85% were seen once. Sequenced here: CD4+ or CD8+ T cells sorted from blood, sampled in a trial of the OX40 agonist ivuxolimab. These receptors came from an adult with an advanced solid tumor such as melanoma, head and neck, liver or kidney cancer.

Details on this clone: Within the sample, other DNA sequences also encode this same CDR3. This chain connects TRBV6-1 to TRBJ1-4; D is unclear. The CDR3 totals 15 residues. CDR1 and CDR2 from the germline V gene are MNHNS and SASEGT. The germline V and J ends were trimmed by 2 bases and 3 bases, with 10 bases remaining between them. As DNA, the CDR3 is TGTGCCAGCAGTGAACACGGGATGTCTAATGAAAAACTGTTTTTT. This codes for CASSEHGMSNEKLFF.

J is TRBJ2-5 and V is TRBV6-1; D gene ambiguous. Trimming shortened V by 6 bases and J by 2 bases, and 1 base separated the two germline ends. Germline V gene sequence: CDR1 MNHNS, CDR2 SASEGT. This CDR3 comprises 10 residues. CDR3 DNA sequence: TGTGCCAGCAGGCAAGAGACCCAGTACTTC. Translated, it gives CASRQETQYF.

This sequence joins TRBV19 and TRBJ1-5; D not resolved. Trimming removed 3 bases at V and 2 bases at J, with 17 bases between. There are 17 residues in the CDR3. Germline V CDR1 and CDR2: LNHDA, SQIVND (reference sequence). CDR3 protein: CASSIPSREGGNQPQHF. CDR3 nucleotides: TGTGCCAGTAGTATTCCCTCTAGGGAGGGAGGCAATCAGCCCCAGCATTTT.

The chain carries TRBV6-6 and TRBJ1-5; 9 nucleotides agree with TRBD1. The CDR3 contains 16 residues. Losses at the gene ends were 6 bases for V and 4 bases for J; bases not matched to a gene: 10. The V gene's germline CDR1 is MNHNY and CDR2 SVGAGI (reference sequence). The CDR3 DNA follows: TGTGCCAGCAGCCGTAACCCCGGGACAGGGAATCAGCCCCAGCATTTT. It translates to CASSRNPGTGNQPQHF.

This chain joins TRBV4-3 and TRBJ2-5; 7 bases match TRBD2. The DNA end favors TRBJ2-7, so the J call may be wrong. Per the germline V gene, CDR1 is LGHNA and CDR2 is YSLEER. The CDR3 length is 15 residues. In nucleotides, the CDR3 is TGCGCCAGCAGCCACCGGGGGGAGGGCTCCTACGAGCAGTACTTC. This sequence encodes CASSHRGEGSYEQYF.

The J gene is TRBJ1-6, the V gene TRBV5-4; 9 bases are a match to TRBD1. V gave up 0 bases and J gave up 1 base; unmatched junction bases: 11. Germline loops: CDR1 SGHNT, CDR2 YYREEE (reference sequence). This CDR3 has 20 residues. CDR3: CASSLGTGGRVRSYNSPLHF. CDR3 DNA sequence: TGTGCCAGCAGCTTGGGAACAGGGGGCCGCGTAAGATCCTATAATTCACCCCTCCACTTT.

The CDR3 reads CASSPDRGGLMNTQYF. CDR3 DNA sequence: TGCGCCAGCAGCCCAGATAGAGGGGGTCTCATGAATACGCAGTATTTT. The chain recombines TRBV4-1 with TRBJ2-3; D perhaps matches TRBD1 (6 bases). CDR1 MGHRA and CDR2 YSYEKL come from the germline V gene. This CDR3 is 16 amino acids long. V lost 4 bases and J 7 bases, leaving 21 bases between the germline ends.

The gene calls are TRBV5-6 and TRBJ2-1; 7 bases align to TRBD1. The CDR3 length is 16 residues. V shed 1 base and J 3 bases; nucleotides not matched to a gene: 7. The germline CDR1 and CDR2 sequences are SGHDT and YYEEEE. CDR3 protein: CASSLTRDRSYNEQFF. The CDR3 bases are TGTGCCAGCAGCTTGACCCGGGACAGAAGCTACAATGAGCAGTTCTTC.

This chain's CDR3 is CASTQEIGTGSRSPPKNIQYF. The CDR3 nucleotides are TGTGCCAGTACCCAGGAGATAGGGACAGGTTCACGATCTCCCCCCAAAAACATTCAGTACTTC. The V call is TRBV19, the J call TRBJ2-4, with TRBD1 identical over 8 bases. The CDR3 extends over 21 amino acids. From germline, CDR1 is LNHDA and CDR2 SQIVND (reference sequence). With V trimmed by 7 bases and J by 2 bases, 25 bases remained unmatched.

This clone has only one observation. This chain uses TRBV6-1 with TRBJ1-6; D gene ambiguous. Germline V gene data show CDR1 as MNHNS and CDR2 as SASEGT. The ends were cut back, 3 bases at V and 9 bases at J, with 6 bases in the middle. The CDR3 is 12 residues long. The CDR3: CASSDVGSPLHF. CDR3 nucleotides: TGTGCCAGCAGTGATGTGGGTTCACCCCTCCACTTT.

The genes are TRBV5-1 and TRBJ2-6, with 7 bases identical to TRBD2. This CDR3 is 15 amino acids long. J lost 0 bases, V lost 3 bases, and 0 bases had no gene match. CDR1 SGHRS and CDR2 YFSETQ come from the germline V gene. The CDR3 sequence is CASSWTSSGANVLTF. CDR3 sequence (DNA): TGCGCCAGCAGCTGGACTAGCTCTGGGGCCAACGTCCTGACTTTC.

V is TRBV9 and J is TRBJ2-1, with 13 positions matching TRBD2. Germline CDR1 SGDLS, CDR2 YYNGEE. V shed 3 bases, J shed 0 bases, and the junction held 6 bases outside the gene matches. This CDR3 has 18 residues. The CDR3 DNA is TGTGCCAGCAGCGCAACTAGCGGGGGGGTGAGCTCCTACAATGAGCAGTTCTTC. Residues: CASSATSGGVSSYNEQFF.

The chain employs TRBV2 and TRBJ1-5; 11 positions agree with TRBD1. Germline CDR1 and CDR2: SNHLY and FYNNEI. V gave up 4 bases and J gave up 1 base; unmatched junction bases: 6. The CDR3 contains 17 residues. The CDR3 reads CASSVDRGRRSNQPQHF. Here the CDR3 DNA reads TGTGCCAGCAGTGTGGACAGGGGGCGCAGGAGCAATCAGCCCCAGCATTTT.

The rearrangement uses TRBV2 and TRBJ1-1; tentative D call: TRBD1 (5 bases). The CDR3 contains 15 residues. Deletions cut 5 bases from V and 1 base from J, with 14 bases between. From germline, CDR1 is SNHLY and CDR2 FYNNEI. The CDR3 loop reads CASSSPWGPNTEAFF. CDR3 DNA sequence: TGTGCCAGCAGTTCCCCTTGGGGACCGAACACTGAAGCTTTCTTT.

V and J are TRBV5-1 and TRBJ2-1, with D tentatively TRBD1 or TRBD2 (5 bases each). The CDR3 is 13 residues long. Per the germline V gene, CDR1 is SGHRS and CDR2 is YFSETQ. V gave up 5 bases and J gave up 2 bases, with 8 bases separating them. Written as DNA, the CDR3 is TGCGCCAGCAGTACGGGACCCTACAATGAGCAGTTCTTC. Amino acids: CASSTGPYNEQFF.

The chain links TRBV23-1 to TRBJ1-2; 8 bases align to TRBD1. TRBV23-1 is reported as an ORF; its role is uncertain. Unmatched junction bases numbered 4, after V lost 4 bases and J lost 6 bases. This CDR3 has 13 amino acids. The CDR3 sequence is CASSPPGGDGYTF. In DNA, the CDR3 is TGCGCCAGCAGTCCCCCAGGGGGCGATGGCTACACCTTC.

The chain joins TRBV5-8 to TRBJ1-2; unclear D gene. Trimming removed 0 bases from V and 1 base from J, with 7 bases in between. Per germline, CDR1 SGHTS and CDR2 YDEGEE. There are 14 residues in the CDR3. The CDR3 region has the DNA TGTGCCAGCAGCTTGGGGCGGGATAACTATGGCTACACCTTC. The encoded protein is CASSLGRDNYGYTF.

A note on this clone: This same CDR3 is encoded by further DNA sequences in the sample. This chain links TRBV7-9 with TRBJ1-2; 8 bases map to TRBD1. V lost 6 bases, J lost 6 bases, and 6 bases stayed unmatched. The germline V gene encodes CDR1 SEHNR and CDR2 FQNEAQ (reference sequence). The CDR3 sequence is 13 residues long. The CDR3 DNA follows: TGTGCCAGCAGTTACGGGACAGGAGATGGCTACACCTTC. The encoded protein is CASSYGTGDGYTF.

The rearrangement uses TRBV5-4 and TRBJ1-1; perhaps TRBD1 as D (6 bases). Looked up from germline, CDR1 is SGHNT and CDR2 is YYREEE (reference sequence). CDR3 length: 17 residues. V was trimmed by 4 bases and J by 1 base, leaving 20 bases between them. In DNA form, the CDR3 reads TGTGCCAGCAGCCCTCGTACGTCGGGGGCGCGGAACACTGAAGCTTTCTTT. Translating gives CASSPRTSGARNTEAFF. Full variable domain (outside the CDR3, taken from reference TRBV5-4 and TRBJ1-1): ETGVTQSPTHLIKTRGQQVTLRCSSQSGHNTVSWYQQALGQGPQFIFQYYREEENGRGNFPPRFSGLQFPNYSSELNVNALELDDSALYLCASSPRTSGARNTEAFFGQGTRLTVV.

The chain recombines TRBV2 with TRBJ2-7; 7 bases are a match to TRBD1. From germline, CDR1 is SNHLY and CDR2 FYNNEI. The CDR3 spans 13 residues. J gave up 2 bases and V 7 bases, and 5 bases lay outside the gene matches. For the CDR3, the DNA is TGTGCCAGCACCTTGACAGGGACCTACGAGCAGTACTTC. Translating gives CASTLTGTYEQYF.

V and J are TRBV27 and TRBJ2-2; D is unresolved. Trimming shortened V by 6 bases and J by 7 bases, and 18 bases separated the two germline ends. Germline lookup yields CDR1 MNHEY and CDR2 SMNVEV (reference sequence). This CDR3 is 15 amino acids long. CDR3 loop: CASRGNTALLGELFF. Here the CDR3 DNA reads TGTGCCAGCAGAGGAAACACAGCCCTGCTCGGGGAGCTGTTTTTT.

The rearrangement joins TRBV14 to TRBJ2-7, with D possibly called TRBD1 or TRBD2 (5 bases each). The CDR3 length is 15 residues. Germline values: CDR1 SGHDN, CDR2 FVKESK. V gave up 1 base and J gave up 2 bases, with 12 bases separating them. CDR3 sequence: CASSQVGRGPYEQYF. As DNA, the CDR3 is TGTGCCAGCAGCCAAGTAGGCCGGGGCCCCTACGAGCAGTACTTC. Variable domain in full (rest from reference TRBV14 and TRBJ2-7): EAGVTQFPSHSVIEKGQTVTLRCDPISGHDNLYWYRRVMGKEIKFLLHFVKESKQDESGMPNNRFLAERTGGTYSTLKVQPAELEDSGVYFCASSQVGRGPYEQYFGPGTRLTVT.

The CDR3 region has the DNA TGTGCCAGCAGACTCATAGGGGGTCGGGACACTGAAGCTTTCTTT. Translated: CASRLIGGRDTEAFF. The chain combines TRBV6-5 with TRBJ1-1; tentatively, D is TRBD1 (6 bases). V lost 6 bases and J 3 bases, leaving 17 bases between the germline ends. CDR3 length equals 15 residues. Germline values: CDR1 MNHEY, CDR2 SVGAGI.

The chain links TRBV11-2 to TRBJ1-1; no reliable D call. The V gene's germline CDR1 is SGHAT and CDR2 FQNNGV. The CDR3 consists of 15 residues. V lost 7 bases, J lost 2 bases, and 17 bases lay in between. The CDR3 DNA reads as TGTGCCAGCACCCACTTAAGAGGAAGAAACACTGAAGCTTTCTTT. As protein: CASTHLRGRNTEAFF.